The source of this T cell receptor beta chain is a study of T cell changes during pregnancy in multiple sclerosis. Assay used: immunoSEQ multiplex PCR; TCRdb lists only in-frame clones, some missing. The sample lists some 28,000 clones, approximately 94% occurring once. Trimming left V 0 bases short and J 0 bases short, with 9 bases between. CDR1 is SGHRS, CDR2 YFSETQ, per germline. The CDR3 totals 15 residues. This TCR was recovered from a female donor with multiple sclerosis, enrolled in a pregnancy study. The genes are TRBV5-1 and TRBJ1-1; D is ambiguous. The sample consisted of CD4+ T cells from peripheral blood mononuclear cells, taken after pregnancy. CDR3 DNA: TGCGCCAGCAGCTTGGTTGAGGAGCTGAACACTGAAGCTTTCTTT. Protein: CASSLVEELNTEAFF.